This TCR beta chain was recorded in a study of monozygotic twins with inflammatory bowel disease. Overall study findings and caveats: Concordance status among twins (concordant versus discordant) showed no link to repertoire similarity, possibly from limited power. Healthy twins showed more clonotype sharing with others than IBD patients, especially patients with disease activity.

Remarks on this clonotype: Its antigen is not known.

Two rounds of nested PCR, of about 17 and 10 cycles, were run on TCRalpha and TCRbeta cDNA. TCRdb re-called the 5' RACE reads, yielding one record per CDR3 amino acid sequence without DNA. This sample's table has approximately 400,000 distinct CDR3 sequences. There are 16 residues in the CDR3. Germline V gene sequence: CDR1 MNHEY, CDR2 SMNVEV (reference sequence). The chain employs TRBV27 and TRBJ2-7; checking the TCRdb D call of TRBD2 is not possible without DNA. Material for sequencing was blood. This TCR came from a human donor with ulcerative colitis or Crohn's disease, or a healthy co-twin of an affected twin (not recorded which). CDR3 sequence: CASRGTSGGFSYEQYF.